The entry that follows covers one T cell receptor (beta chain) sequence. The data were obtained in a study of regulatory T cells in long-lasting Graves disease. From the reads, TCRdb called clonotypes with MiXCR, one entry per CDR3 protein. The sample consists of 720 or so distinct CDR3 sequences, 82% of them appearing once. Extracted PBMC RNA gave rise to the TCR library. The V gene's germline CDR1 is SNHLY and CDR2 FYNNEI. CDR3 size: 14 residues. J lost 7 bases, V lost 8 bases, and 13 bases had no gene match. This TCR was recovered from a woman in her 30s with Graves disease. This chain links TRBV2 with TRBJ1-2; 7 nucleotides align to TRBD1. The specimen was peripheral blood mononuclear cells (PBMCs), collected with antithyroid drug treatment, in newly diagnosed or persistent Graves disease (not recorded which). The CDR3 is CASPSAYRGGGYTF. CDR3 nucleotide sequence: TGTGCCAGCCCCTCTGCGTACAGGGGCGGTGGCTACACCTTC.